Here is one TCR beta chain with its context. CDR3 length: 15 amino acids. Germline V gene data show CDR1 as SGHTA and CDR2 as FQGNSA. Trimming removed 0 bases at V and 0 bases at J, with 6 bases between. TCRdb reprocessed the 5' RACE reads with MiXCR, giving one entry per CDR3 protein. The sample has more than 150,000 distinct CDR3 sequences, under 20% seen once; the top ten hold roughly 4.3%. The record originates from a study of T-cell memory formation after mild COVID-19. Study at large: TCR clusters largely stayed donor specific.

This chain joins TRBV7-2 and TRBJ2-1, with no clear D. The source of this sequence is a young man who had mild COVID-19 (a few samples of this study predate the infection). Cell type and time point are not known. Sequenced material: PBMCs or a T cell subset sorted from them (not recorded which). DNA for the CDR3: TGTGCCAGCAGCTTAGCGGCCAACTCCTACAATGAGCAGTTCTTC. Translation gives CASSLAANSYNEQFF.